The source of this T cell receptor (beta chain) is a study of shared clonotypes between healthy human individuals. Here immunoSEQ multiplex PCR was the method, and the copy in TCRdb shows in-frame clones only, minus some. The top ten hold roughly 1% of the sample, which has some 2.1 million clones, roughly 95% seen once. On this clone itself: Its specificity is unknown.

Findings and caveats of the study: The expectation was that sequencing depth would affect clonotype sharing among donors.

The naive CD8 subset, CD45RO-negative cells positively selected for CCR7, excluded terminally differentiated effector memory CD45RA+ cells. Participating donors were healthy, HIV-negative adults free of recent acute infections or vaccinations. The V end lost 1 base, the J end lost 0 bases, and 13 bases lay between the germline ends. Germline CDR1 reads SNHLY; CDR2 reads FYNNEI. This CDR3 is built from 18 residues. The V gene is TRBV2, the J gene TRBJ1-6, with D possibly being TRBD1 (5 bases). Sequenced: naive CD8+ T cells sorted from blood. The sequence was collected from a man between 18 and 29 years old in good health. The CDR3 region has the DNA TGTGCCAGCAGTGAAGGGTGGGGCGGGAGCTCCTATAATTCACCCCTCCACTTT. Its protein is CASSEGWGGSSYNSPLHF.